This entry lists 22 T cell receptor beta chains sequenced from one sample in a study of blood T cells in healthy people across ages (dated by TCRdb to between 2015 and 2017). Library preparation was by 5' RACE. For sequencing, an Illumina HiSeq 2500 was employed. A second PCR of roughly 7 to 11 cycles was performed with a sample-barcoded 5' primer and a J-beta primer mix. TCRdb ran its own pipeline on the public reads, namely fastp trimming at Q25 and MiXCR clone calling, and kept in-frame beta chains. Entries are consolidated by CDR3 protein sequence, retaining the most common genes and DNA. This sample gives about 1.5 million distinct CDR3 sequences in total; approximately 42% of them show up just once. The top ten clones comprise approximately 4% of the sample. Sequenced material: blood. The receptors originated from a woman aged 18-35 years in good health.

The chain combines TRBV6-5 with TRBJ1-5; 10 bases are shared with TRBD1. V lost 4 bases to trimming and J lost 7 bases; unmatched junction nucleotides: 7. Germline CDR1 and CDR2: MNHEY and SVGAGI. The CDR3 sequence is 15 residues long. The CDR3 DNA follows: TGTGCCAGCAGTTCGGGACAGGGGCTTCAACAGCCCCAGCATTTT. Translating it yields CASSSGQGLQQPQHF.

This clonotype appeared a few times. V usage is TRBV20-1 and J usage is TRBJ2-1, with TRBD2 as a possible D gene (5 bases). Trimming left V 3 bases short and J 2 bases short, with 5 bases between. CDR1 and CDR2 from the germline V gene are DFQATT and SNEGSKA (reference sequence). The CDR3 totals 12 residues. The CDR3 sequence: CSASGTYNEQFF. In DNA, the CDR3 is TGCAGTGCTAGCGGGACCTACAATGAGCAGTTCTTC.

The genes are TRBV7-6 and TRBJ1-4, with 8 positions matching TRBD1. The J segment lost 8 bases and the V segment lost 6 bases, leaving 5 bases of the junction unmatched. Per germline, CDR1 SGHVS and CDR2 FNYEAQ. This CDR3 is built from 13 residues. This CDR3 reads CASSQGAREKLFF. DNA of the CDR3: TGTGCCAGCAGTCAGGGGGCGCGGGAAAAACTGTTTTTT.

CDR3 protein: CASSPPGYPGVIQYF. CDR3 nucleotide sequence: TGTGCCAGCTCACCACCTGGGTATCCGGGCGTGATTCAGTACTTC. The chain recombines TRBV18 with TRBJ2-4, with D hard to call. The CDR3 runs 15 residues. Trimming removed 0 bases from V and 10 bases from J, with 16 bases in between. Germline-derived CDR1 and CDR2 are KGHSH and LQKENI.

In its sample, this clonotype was seen a few times. The chain uses TRBV7-2 and TRBJ2-7; perhaps TRBD1 as D (6 bases). V shed 0 bases and J shed 2 bases, with 11 bases lying between them. The CDR3 is made up of 15 amino acids. Germline V lookup: CDR1 SGHTA, CDR2 FQGNSA. The CDR3 bases are TGTGCCAGCAGCTTAGCGCGGACAGCAACCTACGAGCAGTACTTC. Encoded protein: CASSLARTATYEQYF.

The V gene is TRBV7-9, the J gene TRBJ2-7; D is undetermined. The CDR3 totals 15 residues. CDR1 is SEHNR and CDR2 is FQNEAQ in the germline V gene (reference sequence). V was clipped by 5 bases and J by 0 bases, with 14 bases between them. CDR3 in amino acids: CASSPRNGRSYEQYF. Here the CDR3 DNA reads TGTGCCAGCAGCCCCCGGAACGGGCGCTCCTACGAGCAGTACTTC.

The J gene is TRBJ2-3, the V gene TRBV7-2; 10 nucleotides agree with TRBD2. Looked up from germline, CDR1 is SGHTA and CDR2 is FQGNSA. CDR3 length: 16 residues. With V trimmed by 0 bases and J by 6 bases, 6 bases remained unmatched. The CDR3 loop is CASSLATSGHADTQYF. CDR3 DNA sequence: TGTGCCAGCAGCTTAGCGACTAGCGGGCATGCGGATACGCAGTATTTT.

The sample holds one count of this clonotype. The junction shows a germline mismatch at one end, possibly a read error. The chain joins TRBV20-1 to TRBJ1-2; D is uncertain. The CDR3 sequence is 13 residues long. Germline assignment: CDR1 DFQATT and CDR2 SNEGSKA (reference sequence). CDR3 nucleotides: TGCAGTGCTGGAGATGAATTTAACTATGGCTACACCTTC. It encodes CSAGDEFNYGYTF.

This chain connects TRBV4-3 to TRBJ2-1; 9 bases fit TRBD2. The trim removed 1 base at V and 8 bases at J, leaving 9 bases unmatched. The CDR3 contains 16 residues. The germline gives CDR1 LGHNA, CDR2 YSLEER. Written as DNA, the CDR3 is TGCGCCAGCAGCCAAGTTGCGGGGGGGCCAACCCATGAGCAGTTCTTC. Amino acids: CASSQVAGGPTHEQFF.

This clonotype was recorded at least ten times. The J gene is TRBJ2-1, the V gene TRBV7-9, with 7 bases fitting TRBD2. The V and J ends lost 4 bases and 3 bases, in that order; junction bases with no gene match: 0. The germline V gene encodes CDR1 SEHNR and CDR2 FQNEAQ (reference sequence). There are 13 residues in the CDR3. The CDR3 DNA follows: TGTGCCAGCAGCTGGACTAGCTACAATGAGCAGTTCTTC. It encodes CASSWTSYNEQFF.

The chain employs TRBV4-1 and TRBJ2-1; TRBD2 aligns across 8 bases. V lost 6 bases and J lost 7; bases outside the gene matches: 8. The germline V gene encodes CDR1 MGHRA and CDR2 YSYEKL. The CDR3 is made up of 14 amino acids. The CDR3 reads CASSPPGRANEQFF. The CDR3 DNA follows: TGCGCCAGCAGTCCTCCCGGGAGGGCTAATGAGCAGTTCTTC.

As concerns this clonotype: Relative to the germline gene, one junction end is altered; a read error may explain this. The chain combines TRBV9 with TRBJ2-3; no firm D call. The germline V gene encodes CDR1 SGDLS and CDR2 YYNGEE. The CDR3 is made up of 13 amino acids. The CDR3 reads CAGSVQHEDTQYF. CDR3 bases: TGTGCCGGCAGCGTACAGCATGAGGATACGCAGTATTTT.

This chain connects TRBV11-2 to TRBJ2-1; D ambiguous. V was shortened by 4 bases and J by 2 bases, with 15 bases between the two germline ends. The germline V gene encodes CDR1 SGHAT and CDR2 FQNNGV. The CDR3 extends over 16 amino acids. The DNA for the CDR3 is TGTGCCAGCAGCTCCACCCCCGGCGATACCTACAATGAGCAGTTCTTC. Its translation is CASSSTPGDTYNEQFF.

This clonotype turned up a few times. The rearrangement uses TRBV29-1 and TRBJ2-4, with 11 bases matching TRBD2. TRBJ2-7 explains the end of the DNA better; the J call may be wrong. There are 14 residues in the CDR3. Germline V gene sequence: CDR1 SQVTM, CDR2 ANQGSEA. The CDR3: CSVATSGSAYEQYF. CDR3 bases: TGCAGCGTCGCCACTAGCGGGAGTGCTTACGAGCAGTACTTC.

The V call is TRBV18, the J call TRBJ1-2; D is ambiguous. The CDR3 sequence is 16 residues long. Trimming removed 3 bases at V and 2 bases at J, with 16 bases between. Germline CDR1 KGHSH, CDR2 LQKENI. CDR3 coding DNA: TGTGCCAGCTCACCTACGGGAGGAGAATTAAACTATGGCTACACCTTC. This sequence encodes CASSPTGGELNYGYTF.

The chain carries TRBV20-1 and TRBJ1-2; D perhaps matches TRBD1 (5 bases). V lost 0 bases and J lost 4, with 15 bases in between. This CDR3 comprises 15 residues. Germline V gene sequence: CDR1 DFQATT, CDR2 SNEGSKA (reference sequence). The CDR3 bases are TGCAGTGCTAGAGATGGGGGAGATCCCCTCTATGGCTACACCTTC. Its translation: CSARDGGDPLYGYTF.

The CDR3 sequence is CSARDNGRGGNQPQHF. CDR3 bases: TGCAGTGCTAGAGATAATGGGAGAGGCGGCAATCAGCCCCAGCATTTT. This chain connects TRBV20-1 to TRBJ1-5; D not resolved. The CDR3 has 16 amino acids. V lost 0 bases and J 2 bases, leaving 14 bases between the germline ends. Per germline, CDR1 DFQATT and CDR2 SNEGSKA (reference sequence).

The chain couples TRBV20-1 to TRBJ2-7, with D hard to call. Trimming stripped 3 bases from V and 0 bases from J, with 9 bases between. Looked up from germline, CDR1 is DFQATT and CDR2 is SNEGSKA (reference sequence). The CDR3 sequence is 13 residues long. The CDR3 DNA reads TGCAGTGCTAGGTTGCAGGCCTCCTACGAGCAGTACTTC. This sequence encodes CSARLQASYEQYF.

This clonotype was found a few times. The V gene is TRBV4-3, the J gene TRBJ2-6; TRBD2 is a possible D gene (6 bases). Germline CDR1 and CDR2: LGHNA and YSLEER. The CDR3 consists of 17 residues. Deletions cut 0 bases from V and 2 bases from J, with 11 bases between. The CDR3 DNA reads TGCGCCAGCAGCCAAGATAGGAGGGGCGCTGGGGCCAACGTCCTGACTTTC. Translating it yields CASSQDRRGAGANVLTF.

The chain uses TRBV7-2 and TRBJ2-7; 9 bases match TRBD2. CDR1 is SGHTA, CDR2 FQGNSA, per germline. V gave up 3 bases and J gave up 2 bases; unmatched junction bases: 5. The CDR3 contains 15 residues. The CDR3, as DNA: TGTGCCAGCAGCTTTAGCGGGAGCAACCCCTACGAGCAGTACTTC. Translating gives CASSFSGSNPYEQYF.

The chain's CDR3 is CASRDDRGNTEAFF. The CDR3 DNA sequence: TGTGCCAGCAGGGATGACAGGGGAAACACTGAAGCTTTCTTT. The V and J genes are TRBV25-1 and TRBJ1-1; 8 nucleotides line up with TRBD1. The CDR3 runs to 14 residues. Germline values: CDR1 MGHDK, CDR2 SYGVNS. Germline trimming cut 6 bases from V and 2 bases from J; bases unmatched to any gene: 5.

This chain connects TRBV6-5 to TRBJ1-1; 7 nucleotides agree with TRBD1. V was clipped by 4 bases and J by 2 bases; unmatched bases: 7. This CDR3 is built from 15 residues. Germline V gene sequence: CDR1 MNHEY, CDR2 SVGAGI. In DNA form, the CDR3 reads TGTGCCAGCAGTTGGAGGGACAGAGAAAACACTGAAGCTTTCTTT. Its protein product is CASSWRDRENTEAFF.